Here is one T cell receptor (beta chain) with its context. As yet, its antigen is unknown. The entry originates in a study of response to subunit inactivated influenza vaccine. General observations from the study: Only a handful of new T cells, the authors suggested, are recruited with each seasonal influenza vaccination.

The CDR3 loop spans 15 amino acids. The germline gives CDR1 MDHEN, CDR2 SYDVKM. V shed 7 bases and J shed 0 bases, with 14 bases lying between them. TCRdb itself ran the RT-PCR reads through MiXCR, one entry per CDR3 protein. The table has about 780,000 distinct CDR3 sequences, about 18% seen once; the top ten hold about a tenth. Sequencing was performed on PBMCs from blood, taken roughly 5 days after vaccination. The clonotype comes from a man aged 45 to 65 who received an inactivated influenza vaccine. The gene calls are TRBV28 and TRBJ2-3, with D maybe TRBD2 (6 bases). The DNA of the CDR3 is TGTGCCAGCATGGTTCGCGGGGTTAGCACAGATACGCAGTATTTT. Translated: CASMVRGVSTDTQYF.